This T cell receptor beta chain emerged from a study of shared clonotypes between healthy human individuals. Overall study: There were three CD4 naive, three CD4 memory, two CD8 naive and one CD8 memory plates per donor. The study's findings and limits: Relative to memory subsets, naive subsets generally showed larger estimated richness.

All of the donors resided in Nashville, Tennessee, and each was a Caucasian adult. V lost 5 bases and J lost 4, with 13 bases in between. Per germline, CDR1 SGHTS and CDR2 YDEGEE. The CDR3 contains 14 residues. A remark on this clone: Its antigen is currently unknown.

Sequencing was at deep level. TCRdb's table, derived via immunoSEQ multiplex PCR, lists solely in-frame clones and lacks some. Of around 1.6 million clones in the sample, approximately 98% were seen once. The gene calls are TRBV5-8 and TRBJ2-1; D could derive from TRBD1 or TRBD2 (6 bases each). This clonotype was sampled from a man under 40 in good health. Source material: naive CD4+ T cells sorted from blood. Noted subset: CD45RA+ positively selected. The CDR3 DNA is TGTGCCAGCAGTCCGGGGGCAGGGTACAATGAGCAGTTCTTC. This codes for CASSPGAGYNEQFF.